This TCR beta chain derives from a study of response to subunit inactivated influenza vaccine. TCRdb fed the RT-PCR reads into MiXCR, producing one record per CDR3 protein. The sample includes 500,000 to 550,000 distinct CDR3 sequences, roughly 8.2% of them seen just once. The germline V gene encodes CDR1 SGHAT and CDR2 FQNNGV. With 5 bases clipped from V and 5 bases from J, the junction kept 6 bases outside the gene matches. The CDR3 is 14 amino acids. Ten or more counts support this clonotype. What it binds is not known. Overall study findings and caveats: After each seasonal influenza vaccination, few new T cells are recruited, the authors suggested.

This rearrangement joins TRBV11-2 to TRBJ2-5, with 9 positions matching TRBD1. This sample comprised PBMCs from blood, obtained less than 30 months after vaccination. This sequence originates from a man between 50 and 75 years old who received an inactivated influenza vaccine. The CDR3 sequence is CASSHGQGIETQYF. The CDR3 DNA reads TGTGCCAGCAGCCACGGACAGGGGATTGAGACCCAGTACTTC.